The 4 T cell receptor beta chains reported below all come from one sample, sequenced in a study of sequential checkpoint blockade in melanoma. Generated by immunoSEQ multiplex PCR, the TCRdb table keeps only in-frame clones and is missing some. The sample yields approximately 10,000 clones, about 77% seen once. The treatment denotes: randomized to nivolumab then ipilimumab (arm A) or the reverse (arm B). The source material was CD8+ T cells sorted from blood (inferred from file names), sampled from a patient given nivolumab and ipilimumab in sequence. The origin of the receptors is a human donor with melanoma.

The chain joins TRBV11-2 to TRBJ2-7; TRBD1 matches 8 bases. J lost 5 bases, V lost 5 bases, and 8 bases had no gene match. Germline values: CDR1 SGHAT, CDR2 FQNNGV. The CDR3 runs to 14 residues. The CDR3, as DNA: TGTGCCAGCAGCCCCCCGGACAGGGCCCACGAGCAGTACTTC. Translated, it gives CASSPPDRAHEQYF.

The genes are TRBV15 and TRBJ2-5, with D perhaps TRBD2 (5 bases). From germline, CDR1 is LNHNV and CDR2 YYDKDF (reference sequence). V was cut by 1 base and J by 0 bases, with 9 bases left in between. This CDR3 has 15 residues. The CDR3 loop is CATSRAGRDQETQYF. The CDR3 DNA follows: TGTGCCACCAGCAGAGCGGGAAGGGACCAAGAGACCCAGTACTTC.

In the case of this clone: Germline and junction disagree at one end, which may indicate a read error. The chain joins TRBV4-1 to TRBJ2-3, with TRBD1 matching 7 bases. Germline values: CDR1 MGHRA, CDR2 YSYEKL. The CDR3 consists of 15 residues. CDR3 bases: TGCGCCAGCAGCTACAGGGGAAAGGACGCAGATGCGCAGTATTTT. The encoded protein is CASSYRGKDADAQYF.

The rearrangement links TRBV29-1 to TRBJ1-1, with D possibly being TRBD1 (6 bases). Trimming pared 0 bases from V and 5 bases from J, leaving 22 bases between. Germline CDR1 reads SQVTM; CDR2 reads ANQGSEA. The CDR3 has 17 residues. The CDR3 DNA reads TGCAGCGTTGAAGATTTATCGGTCGGGGGGCGCCGGACTGAAGCTTTCTTT. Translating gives CSVEDLSVGGRRTEAFF. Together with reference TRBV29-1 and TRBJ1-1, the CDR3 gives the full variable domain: SAVISQKPSRDICQRGTSLTIQCQVDSQVTMMFWYRQQPGQSLTLIATANQGSEATYESGFVIDKFPISRPNLTFSTLTVSNMSPEDSSIYLCSVEDLSVGGRRTEAFFGQGTRLTVV.